This T cell receptor beta chain originates from a study of CD8 T cells in ankylosing spondylitis (dated by TCRdb to about 2017). Study-level background: The study set out to find disease-linked TCR variants by profiling T cell receptor beta repertoires in ankylosing spondylitis patients and healthy donors. Samples of peripheral blood were taken, and for ankylosing spondylitis patients, synovial fluid was collected as well. The whole study cohort included about a hundred healthy donors and about two dozen ankylosing spondylitis patients.

What the authors observed across the whole study: The disease-linked clones were reported to be significantly enriched in matched synovial fluid samples from ankylosing spondylitis patients. Some motif variants had previously been reported in the synovial fluid and blood of reactive arthritis patients, which suggests shared mechanisms of disease initiation. A TCR beta motif made up of about eight highly homologous amino acid variants appeared to be characteristic of blood from ankylosing spondylitis patients. The disease-linked clones showed a CD8+ phenotype and occurred at relatively low frequencies in peripheral blood.

There are a few counts of this clonotype. What this receptor recognizes is not known. No clone much larger than this one lies a single base away; base qualities are absent. V lost 2 bases and J lost 2 bases, and the count of bases not matched to a germline gene is 5. From a lookup of the germline V gene, CDR1 and CDR2 are ENHRY and SYGVKD. The CDR3 contains 16 residues, cysteine and phenylalanine counted. CDR3 DNA only is kept here, 48 bases in frame from base 1. Sequenced using an Illumina HiSeq 2500. Quantitative 5'-RACE with molecular barcodes was used to prepare TCR beta libraries. Turning to the authors' computational methods: A new computational method, built on a probabilistic model of VDJ rearrangement, was used to identify disease-linked TCR variants. The public sequencing data were trimmed at Q25 with fastp and processed into clonotypes with MiXCR by TCRdb, which kept only in-frame beta chains. When rows share a CDR3 protein, they turn into one entry using the most common DNA and genes. The V and J calls and clone size come from TCRdb's table, not from the authors' own analysis. Across this sample there are over 200,000 distinct CDR3 sequences, with around 18% seen only once. The top ten clonotypes cover about 42% of the sample.

This receptor was obtained from a male donor with ankylosing spondylitis. This sequence uses TRBV10-3 and TRBJ2-3; the junction holds 9 bases that match TRBD2. Sequences were obtained from blood, either unsorted or a sorted T cell fraction (not recorded which). The nucleotides are TGTGCCATCAGTGAGCCTCTAGCGGGGAACACAGATACGCAGTATTTT. This sequence encodes CAISEPLAGNTDTQYF.